The rows below give T cell receptor beta chains drawn from one sample of a study of identical twins. TCRdb re-derived calls from the 5' RACE reads in MiXCR, one entry per CDR3 protein. The sample contains around 680,000 distinct CDR3 sequences, under 9% of which appear only once. These data are also associated with another study on yellow fever vaccine responses in identical twins.

The sequenced material came from PBMCs. The receptor source for this set is a woman between 18 and 29 years old in good health. Both conserved end residues are part of each CDR3. A D gene is named only where the DNA matches it firmly. Clone size is stated in some rows and not others, as once, few, many or a class when expanded.

NA	TRBJ2-5	TRBV11-2	few	TGTGCCAGCAGCTCCTCTTTTTCGCCGCCCGGACGCCTTCAAGAGACCCAGTACTTC	CASSSSFSPPGRLQETQYF
NA	TRBJ2-3	TRBV2	NA	TGTGCCAGCAGGGACACCCGCGATAAGCAGTATTTT	CASRDTRDKQYF
NA	TRBJ2-5	TRBV5-1	NA	TGCGCCAGCAGCTTTTTGGGGGCGGGAGCGGGCGCCTTGCAAGAGACCCAGTACTTC	CASSFLGAGAGALQETQYF
TRBD2	TRBJ2-3	TRBV12-3/TRBV12-4	few	TGTGCCAGCAGTCTTACAAAAAATGGACTAGCCGGAGCAGATACGCAGTATTTT	CASSLTKNGLAGADTQYF
TRBD2	TRBJ2-2	TRBV7-9	NA	TGTGCCAGCAGCCCCCGACTAGCGGTAGACGAGCTGTTTTTT	CASSPRLAVDELFF
NA	TRBJ2-3	TRBV4-3	NA	TGCGCCAGCAGCCAAGATCGGGCGCCAGCGGGTGGTACAGATACGCAGTATTTT	CASSQDRAPAGGTDTQYF
TRBD1	TRBJ2-7	TRBV20-1	NA	TGCTGTGCTAGAGACCTATCGGGACAGGGGGCCTACGAGCAGTACTTC	CCARDLSGQGAYEQYF
NA	TRBJ2-5	TRBV3-1	many	TGTGCCAGCAGCCTCAGGGGTATGGAAGAGACCCAGTACTTC	CASSLRGMEETQYF
TRBD2	TRBJ2-3	TRBV12-3/TRBV12-4	few	TGTGCCAGCATCCGGCGGGCGGGAGGGAGCACAGATACGCAGTATTTT	CASIRRAGGSTDTQYF
NA	TRBJ1-2	TRBV2	few	TGTGCCAGCAGTGAAGTCACTTATGGCTACACCTTC	CASSEVTYGYTF
NA	TRBJ2-2	TRBV5-1	many	TGCGCCAGCAGCTTCGGGGGGCCTTACACCGGGGAGCTGTTTTTT	CASSFGGPYTGELFF
NA	TRBJ1-4	TRBV27	NA	TGTGCCAGTAAATTACGGAGGGGAAATAATGAAAAACTGTTTTTT	CASKLRRGNNEKLFF
TRBD1	TRBJ1-1	TRBV12-3/TRBV12-4	few	TGTGCCAGCAGCACGGACAGGTCTAACACTGAAGCTTTCTTT	CASSTDRSNTEAFF
TRBD2	TRBJ2-7	TRBV6-1	few	TGTGCCAGCAGCAGTAGCGGGATAAGTGAGCAGTACTTC	CASSSSGISEQYF
TRBD2	TRBJ2-5	TRBV10-2	NA	TGCGCCAGCAGGAGACTAGCGGGGGGGCCTGAGACCCAGTACTTC	CASRRLAGGPETQYF
NA	TRBJ2-6	TRBV24-1	few	TGTGCCACCAGTCCCCTGGCTGGGGCCAACGTCCTGACTTTC	CATSPLAGANVLTF
TRBD2	TRBJ2-3	TRBV5-4	few	TGTGCCAGCAGCTTTCCGGGACTAGCGGGGTCGGATACGCAGTATTTT	CASSFPGLAGSDTQYF
NA	TRBJ1-4	TRBV7-2	few	TGTGCCAGCAGCGTGGATCGGGGGATTGAAAAACTGTTTTTT	CASSVDRGIEKLFF
NA	TRBJ1-1	TRBV20-1	NA	TGCAGTGCTAGGGTCGGGGGGAGCATGAACACTGAAGCTTTCTTT	CSARVGGSMNTEAFF
NA	TRBJ2-1	TRBV7-3	NA	TGTGCCAGCAGCTTAGGGACTTTCGTCGGCAATGAGCAGTTCTTC	CASSLGTFVGNEQFF
TRBD1	TRBJ1-1	TRBV10-3	few	TGTGCCATCAGTGACTACAGGGGGATGACTGAAGCTTTCTTT	CAISDYRGMTEAFF
TRBD1	TRBJ2-3	TRBV29-1	many	TGCAGCGTTGGGGACAGAACAGATACGCAGTATTTT	CSVGDRTDTQYF
NA	TRBJ2-1	TRBV7-3	NA	TGTGCCAGCAGCTTAAACCCTAGGAATGAGCAGTTCTTC	CASSLNPRNEQFF
NA	TRBJ2-7	TRBV7-2	NA	TGTGCCAGCAGCTTCATGACAGAGCCCTACGAGCAGTACTTC	CASSFMTEPYEQYF
NA	TRBJ2-7	TRBV27	few	TGTGCCAGCAGTTCCTCGGGACTTCAGCAGTACTTC	CASSSSGLQQYF
NA	TRBJ2-5	TRBV20-1	few	TGCAGTGCTGATCAAGGGACCCAGTACTTC	CSADQGTQYF
TRBD2	TRBJ2-2	TRBV24-1	many	TGTGCCACCAGTAGGCCCAGCGGGAGGTCGAACACCGGGGAGCTGTTTTTT	CATSRPSGRSNTGELFF
TRBD2	TRBJ2-1	TRBV24-1	NA	TGTGCCACCTCCGGAAGGCCCACTAGCGTTGGCTCCTACAATGAGCAGTTCTTC	CATSGRPTSVGSYNEQFF
NA	TRBJ1-5	TRBV5-1	few	TGCGCCAGCAGCTTGACCTCCGGGAGCAATCAGCCCCAGCATTTT	CASSLTSGSNQPQHF
TRBD1	TRBJ2-1	TRBV11-2	NA	TGTGCCAGCAGTGGACAGGGGTACAATGAGCAGTTCTTC	CASSGQGYNEQFF
TRBD2	TRBJ2-7	TRBV5-1	few	TGCGCCAGCAGCTTCCGGGAGGCCTCCTACGAGCAGTACTTC	CASSFREASYEQYF
NA	TRBJ2-6	TRBV7-8	few	TGTGCCAGCAGCCTGTACAGGGTGCCCCACTCTGGGGCCAACGTCCTGACTTTC	CASSLYRVPHSGANVLTF
NA	TRBJ2-2	TRBV7-2	few	TGTGCCAGCAGTCGCGAAGGGGGTGGGAGCACCGGGGAGCTGTTTTTT	CASSREGGGSTGELFF
TRBD2	TRBJ2-3	TRBV7-9	NA	TGTGCCAGCAGCTTAGGGTTAGCGGGGGGAGACACAGATACGCAGTATTTT	CASSLGLAGGDTDTQYF
TRBD2	TRBJ2-7	TRBV12-3/TRBV12-4	NA	TGTGCCAGCAGTTTAGGGCGGCGGGAGACCTACGAGCAGTACTTC	CASSLGRRETYEQYF
NA	TRBJ2-7	TRBV29-1	NA	TGCAGCGCCACCGGGCGGGACGTCTACGAGCAGTACTTC	CSATGRDVYEQYF
NA	TRBJ2-5	TRBV20-1	many	TGCAGTGCTTCCGGGACATCTCAAGAGACCCAGTACTTC	CSASGTSQETQYF
NA	TRBJ1-1	TRBV7-9	many	TGTGCCAGCAGCTTAGTATCCAGGGACGGTACTGAAGCTTTCTTT	CASSLVSRDGTEAFF
NA	TRBJ2-4	TRBV5-1	many	TGCGCCAGCAGCCTTCCCGGGGCGGTAGAAAAAGAGGGGAGATGGGCCAAAAACATTCAGTACTTC	CASSLPGAVEKEGRWAKNIQYF
TRBD2	TRBJ2-5	TRBV11-1	few	TGTGCCAGCAGCCCTTGGACTAGCGGGGCTCAAGAGACCCAGTACTTC	CASSPWTSGAQETQYF
TRBD2	TRBJ2-1	TRBV9	NA	TGTGCCAGCAGCGTGAGACTAGCGGGTCACAATGAGCAGTTCTTC	CASSVRLAGHNEQFF
TRBD1	TRBJ2-7	TRBV12-3/TRBV12-4	few	TGTGCCAGAACGGCGACAGGGGACTACGAGCAGTACTTC	CARTATGDYEQYF
NA	TRBJ1-1	TRBV9	NA	TGTGCCAGCAGCGTAGTAGGGGTACCTGAAGCTTTCTTT	CASSVVGVPEAFF
NA	TRBJ1-1	TRBV12-3/TRBV12-4	many	TGTGCCAGCAGTTTACGGGGGGACGGTAGCACTGAAGCTTTCTTT	CASSLRGDGSTEAFF
TRBD1	TRBJ2-5	TRBV5-6	NA	TGTGCCAGCAGCGAGGACAGGGTGAAGATAGAGACCCAGTACTTC	CASSEDRVKIETQYF
TRBD1	TRBJ2-3	TRBV5-1	NA	TGCGCCAGCAGCTGGTCGGGACAGGGAGGCAATACGCAGTATTTT	CASSWSGQGGNTQYF
NA	TRBJ2-7	TRBV4-3	NA	TGCGCCAGCAGCCAAGGGACGGACTCCTACGAGCAGTACTTC	CASSQGTDSYEQYF